Shown below are 8 T cell receptor beta chains from a single sample sequenced in a study of OX40 agonist ivuxolimab in advanced cancers. Library prep was done by the immunoSEQ multiplex PCR assay. Held by TCRdb, this immuneACCESS table contains in-frame sequences only and omits some clones. Under half of the omission traces to an unresolved V gene where checked; the cause of the rest is unknown. Across this sample there are over 40,000 clones, with around 88% seen only once. The ten largest clones represent 11% to 15% of the sample. This specimen was CD4+ or CD8+ T cells sorted from blood, taken in a trial of the OX40 agonist ivuxolimab. The receptors were sampled from an adult with an advanced solid tumor such as melanoma, head and neck, liver or kidney cancer.

The chain couples TRBV15 to TRBJ1-5; D is uncertain. Trimming took 2 bases from V and 9 from J, leaving 14 bases between them. This CDR3 is built from 14 residues. Germline V gene lookup returns CDR1 LNHNV and CDR2 YYDKDF (reference sequence). Written as DNA, the CDR3 is TGTGCCACCAGCAGATTAGGGTTAGGGCGGCCCCAGCATTTT. Its translation is CATSRLGLGRPQHF. The full variable domain, in which reference TRBV15 and TRBJ1-5 provide the parts outside the CDR3, is DAMVIQNPRYQVTQFGKPVTLSCSQTLNHNVMYWYQQKSSQAPKLLFHYYDKDFNNEADTPDNFQSRRPNTSFCFLDIRSPGLGDTAMYLCATSRLGLGRPQHFGDGTRLSIL.

The CDR3 loop is CASRKARVGQETQYF. CDR3 DNA sequence: TGTGCCAGCAGAAAAGCGAGAGTTGGACAAGAGACCCAGTACTTC. This chain connects TRBV7-9 to TRBJ2-5; no definite D call. Germline loops: CDR1 SEHNR, CDR2 FQNEAQ (reference sequence). The germline V and J ends were trimmed by 6 bases and 2 bases, with 16 bases remaining between them. The CDR3 contains 15 residues.

The table lists this clone with a few counts. The J gene is TRBJ1-6, the V gene TRBV28; no reliable D call. The CDR3 sequence is 14 residues long. The V gene's germline CDR1 is MDHEN and CDR2 SYDVKM. Deletions cut 3 bases from V and 8 bases from J, with 11 bases between. CDR3 sequence reads: CASSFFSTDSPLHF. The CDR3 DNA is TGTGCCAGCAGTTTTTTCAGTACCGATTCACCCCTCCACTTT.

The chain is built from TRBV5-1 and TRBJ2-2; D not resolved. The length of the CDR3 is 14 residues. The V gene lost 5 bases and the J gene lost 0 bases, with 8 bases spanning the gap. Germline values: CDR1 SGHRS, CDR2 YFSETQ. DNA for the CDR3: TGCGCCAGCAGGTTCCTAGCGAACACCGGGGAGCTGTTTTTT. Amino acids: CASRFLANTGELFF. Full variable domain (outside the CDR3, taken from reference TRBV5-1 and TRBJ2-2): KAGVTQTPRYLIKTRGQQVTLSCSPISGHRSVSWYQQTPGQGLQFLFEYFSETQRNKGNFPGRFSGRQFSNSRSEMNVSTLELGDSALYLCASRFLANTGELFFGEGSRLTVL.

The J gene is TRBJ2-5, the V gene TRBV30; the D is unclear. The CDR3 contains 13 residues. Deletions cut 0 bases from V and 1 base from J, with 6 bases between. The germline gives CDR1 GTSNPN, CDR2 SVGIG (reference sequence). The CDR3 is CAWSVQIQETQYF. The CDR3 DNA reads as TGTGCCTGGAGTGTGCAGATCCAAGAGACCCAGTACTTC.

There are a few counts of this clone. The chain uses TRBV5-1 and TRBJ1-2; 10 bases map to TRBD1. Germline trimming cut 5 bases from V and 7 bases from J; bases unmatched to any gene: 5. The CDR3 runs to 13 residues. Germline V gene data show CDR1 as SGHRS and CDR2 as YFSETQ. The CDR3 spells CASRPDRGFGYTF. The CDR3 DNA reads TGCGCCAGCAGACCGGACAGGGGGTTTGGCTACACCTTC.

This chain uses TRBV5-4 with TRBJ1-6; D uncertain. From germline, CDR1 is SGHNT and CDR2 YYREEE (reference sequence). Deletions cut 4 bases from V and 5 bases from J, with 7 bases between. The CDR3 consists of 13 residues. DNA of the CDR3: TGTGCCAGCAGCCTGGTGGATAATTCACCCCTCCACTTT. It specifies CASSLVDNSPLHF.

This chain joins TRBV30 and TRBJ2-5; possibly TRBD2 for D (6 bases). Germline CDR1 reads GTSNPN; CDR2 reads SVGIG (reference sequence). This CDR3 spans 13 amino acids. Trimming pared 1 base from V and 5 bases from J, leaving 11 bases between. CDR3 sequence: CAWSGDWRETQYF. In DNA form, the CDR3 reads TGTGCCTGGAGTGGGGACTGGAGGGAGACCCAGTACTTC.